This entry concerns a single T cell receptor (beta chain). Antigen unknown. This entry belongs to a study of immune evolution from preneoplasia to lung adenocarcinoma. Whole-study results and caveats: Normal lung had the highest top T cell clone frequencies.

The data were produced by immunoSEQ multiplex PCR, yet TCRdb's version contains in-frame clones alone and is incomplete. The table has 1,700 or so clones, approximately 84% seen once. CDR3 length: 15 residues. V lost 3 bases, J lost 6 bases, and 7 bases stayed unmatched. This receptor was identified in a donor at least 70 years old with lung adenocarcinoma. The gene calls are TRBV23-1 and TRBJ1-5; TRBD1 agrees at 8 bases. TRBV23-1 is marked as an open reading frame, function uncertain. What was sequenced was FFPE tissue from an adenomatous hyperplasia lung lesion. Subset denoted: atypical adenomatous hyperplasia (AAH), lung preneoplasia. CDR3 protein: CASSQNRGVGQPQHF. The CDR3 nucleotides read TGCGCCAGCAGTCAGAACAGGGGGGTCGGTCAGCCCCAGCATTTT.